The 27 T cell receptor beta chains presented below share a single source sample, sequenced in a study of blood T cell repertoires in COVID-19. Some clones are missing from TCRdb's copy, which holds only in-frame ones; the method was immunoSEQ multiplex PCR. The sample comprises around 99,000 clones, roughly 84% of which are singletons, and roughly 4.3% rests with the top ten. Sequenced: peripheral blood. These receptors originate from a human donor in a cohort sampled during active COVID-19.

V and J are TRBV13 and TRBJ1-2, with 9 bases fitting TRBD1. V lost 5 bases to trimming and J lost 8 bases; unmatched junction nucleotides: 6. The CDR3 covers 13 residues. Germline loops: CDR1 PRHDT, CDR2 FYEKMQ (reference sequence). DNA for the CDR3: TGTGCCAGCAGCCCAGGGACAGGGAAAGGCTACACCTTC. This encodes CASSPGTGKGYTF.

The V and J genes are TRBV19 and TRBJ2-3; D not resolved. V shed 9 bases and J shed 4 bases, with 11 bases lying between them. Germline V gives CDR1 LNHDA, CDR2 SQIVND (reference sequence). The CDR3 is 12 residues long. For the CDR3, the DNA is TGTGCCAGCTCTTTTCAGGCAGATACGCAGTATTTT. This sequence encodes CASSFQADTQYF.

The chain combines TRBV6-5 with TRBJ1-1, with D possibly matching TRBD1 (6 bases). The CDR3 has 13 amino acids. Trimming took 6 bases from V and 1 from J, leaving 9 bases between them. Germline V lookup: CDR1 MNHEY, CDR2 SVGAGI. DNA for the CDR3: TGTGCCAGCAGCTTGACAGGGAACACTGAAGCTTTCTTT. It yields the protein CASSLTGNTEAFF.

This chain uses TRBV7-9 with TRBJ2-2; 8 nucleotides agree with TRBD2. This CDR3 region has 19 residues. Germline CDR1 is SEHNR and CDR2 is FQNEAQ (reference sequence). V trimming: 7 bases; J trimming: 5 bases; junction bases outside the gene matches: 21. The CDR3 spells CASKLRVSSSGSWTGELFF. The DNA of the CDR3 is TGTGCCAGCAAGCTAAGAGTAAGCTCCAGCGGGAGTTGGACCGGGGAGCTGTTTTTT.

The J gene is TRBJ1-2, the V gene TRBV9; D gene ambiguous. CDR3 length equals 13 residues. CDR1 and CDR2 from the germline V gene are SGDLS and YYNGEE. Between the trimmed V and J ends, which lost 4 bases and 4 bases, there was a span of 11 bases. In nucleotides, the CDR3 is TGTGCCAGCAGCCCCCGGGAAGTCTATGGCTACACCTTC. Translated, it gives CASSPREVYGYTF.

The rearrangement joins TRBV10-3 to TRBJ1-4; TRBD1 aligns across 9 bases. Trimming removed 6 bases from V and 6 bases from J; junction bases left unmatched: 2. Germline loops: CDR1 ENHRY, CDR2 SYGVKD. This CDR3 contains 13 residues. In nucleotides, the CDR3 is TGTGCCATCAGCCGGGACAGGGATGAAAAACTGTTTTTT. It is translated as CAISRDRDEKLFF.

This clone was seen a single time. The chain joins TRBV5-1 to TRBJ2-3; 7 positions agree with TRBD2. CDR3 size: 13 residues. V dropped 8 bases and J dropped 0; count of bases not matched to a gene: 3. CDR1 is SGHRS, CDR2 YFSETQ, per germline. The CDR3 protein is CASFSGSTDTQYF. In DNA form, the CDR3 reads TGCGCCAGTTTTAGCGGGAGCACAGATACGCAGTATTTT.

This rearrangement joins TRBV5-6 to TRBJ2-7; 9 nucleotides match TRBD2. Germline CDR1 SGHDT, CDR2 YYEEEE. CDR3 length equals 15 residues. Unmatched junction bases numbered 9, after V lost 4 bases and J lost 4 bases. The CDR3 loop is CASSNELAGVYEQYF. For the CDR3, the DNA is TGTGCCAGCAGCAACGAGTTAGCGGGAGTGTACGAGCAGTACTTC.

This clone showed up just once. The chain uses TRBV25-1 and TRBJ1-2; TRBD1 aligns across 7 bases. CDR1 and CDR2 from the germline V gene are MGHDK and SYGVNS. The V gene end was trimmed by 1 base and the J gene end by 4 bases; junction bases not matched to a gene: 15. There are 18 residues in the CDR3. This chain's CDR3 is CASSELIPHRGGSYGYTF. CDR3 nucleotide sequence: TGTGCCAGCAGTGAATTAATCCCCCACAGGGGTGGTAGCTATGGCTACACCTTC.

The CDR3 protein is CASSPYFPFDEQYF. In nucleotides, the CDR3 is TGCGCCAGCAGCCCCTATTTCCCGTTCGACGAGCAGTACTTC. The chain carries TRBV4-3 and TRBJ2-7; unclear D gene. Germline CDR1 LGHNA, CDR2 YSLEER. V was clipped by 4 bases and J by 5 bases, with 15 bases between them. The CDR3 loop spans 14 amino acids.

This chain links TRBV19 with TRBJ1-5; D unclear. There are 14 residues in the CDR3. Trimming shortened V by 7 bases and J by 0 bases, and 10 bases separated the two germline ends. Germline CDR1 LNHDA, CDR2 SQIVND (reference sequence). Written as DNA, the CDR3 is TGTGCCAGTAACGAGAATCTTAGCAATCAGCCCCAGCATTTT. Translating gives CASNENLSNQPQHF.

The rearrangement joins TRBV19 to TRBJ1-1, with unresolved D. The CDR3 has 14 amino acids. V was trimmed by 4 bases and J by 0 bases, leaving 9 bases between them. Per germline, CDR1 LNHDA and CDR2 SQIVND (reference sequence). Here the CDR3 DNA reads TGTGCCAGTAGTACATCTACTATGAACACTGAAGCTTTCTTT. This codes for CASSTSTMNTEAFF. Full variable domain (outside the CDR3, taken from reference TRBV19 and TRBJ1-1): DGGITQSPKYLFRKEGQNVTLSCEQNLNHDAMYWYRQDPGQGLRLIYYSQIVNDFQKGDIAEGYSVSREKKESFPLTVTSAQKNPTAFYLCASSTSTMNTEAFFGQGTRLTVV.

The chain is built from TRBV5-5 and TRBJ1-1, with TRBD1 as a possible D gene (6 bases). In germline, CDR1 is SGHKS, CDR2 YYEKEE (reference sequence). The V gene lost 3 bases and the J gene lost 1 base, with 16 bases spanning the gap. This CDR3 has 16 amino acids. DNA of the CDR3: TGTGCCAGCAGCTACAGGGATTTCAATCCGAACACTGAAGCTTTCTTT. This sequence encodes CASSYRDFNPNTEAFF.

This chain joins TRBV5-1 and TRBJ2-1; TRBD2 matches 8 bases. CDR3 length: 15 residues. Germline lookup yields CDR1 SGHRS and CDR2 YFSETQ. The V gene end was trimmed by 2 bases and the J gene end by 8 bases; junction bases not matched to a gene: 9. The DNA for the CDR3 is TGCGCCAGCAGCTTAGGAGCGGGAGTAGGCTATGAGCAGTTCTTC. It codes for CASSLGAGVGYEQFF.

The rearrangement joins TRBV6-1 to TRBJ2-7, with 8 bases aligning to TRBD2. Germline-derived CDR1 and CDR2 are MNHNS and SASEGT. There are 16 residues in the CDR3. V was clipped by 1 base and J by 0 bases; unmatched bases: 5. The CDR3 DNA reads TGTGCCAGCAGTGAAGTTCGCGGGAGGAGCTCCTACGAGCAGTACGTC. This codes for CASSEVRGRSSYEQYV.

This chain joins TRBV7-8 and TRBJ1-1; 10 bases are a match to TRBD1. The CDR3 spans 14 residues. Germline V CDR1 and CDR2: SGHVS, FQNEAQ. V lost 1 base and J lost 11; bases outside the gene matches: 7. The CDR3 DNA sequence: TGTGCCAGCAGCTTAGGGGGACAGGGGTTTTCGGCTTTCTTT. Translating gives CASSLGGQGFSAFF.

The CDR3 nucleotides are TGTGCCACCAGTGATCCATTCGGCGGGAGCGCAGATACGCAGTATTTT. As protein: CATSDPFGGSADTQYF. V usage is TRBV24-1 and J usage is TRBJ2-3; 7 bases agree with TRBD2. This CDR3 is built from 16 residues. Trimming at V came to 3 bases and at J to 4 bases, leaving 9 bases not matched to a gene. Per the germline V gene, CDR1 is KGHDR and CDR2 is SFDVKD.

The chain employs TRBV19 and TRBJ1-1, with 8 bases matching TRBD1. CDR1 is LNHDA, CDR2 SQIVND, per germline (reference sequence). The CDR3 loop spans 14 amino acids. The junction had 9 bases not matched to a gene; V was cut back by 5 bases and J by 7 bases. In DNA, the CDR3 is TGTGCCAGTAGTCAGGGGGCCTCTTGGGATGAAGCTTTCTTT. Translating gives CASSQGASWDEAFF.

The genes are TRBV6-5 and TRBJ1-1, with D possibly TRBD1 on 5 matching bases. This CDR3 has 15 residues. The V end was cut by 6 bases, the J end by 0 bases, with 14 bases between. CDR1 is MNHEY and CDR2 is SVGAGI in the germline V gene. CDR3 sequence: CASRPNRLMNTEAFF. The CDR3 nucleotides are TGTGCCAGCAGGCCAAACAGGCTAATGAACACTGAAGCTTTCTTT.

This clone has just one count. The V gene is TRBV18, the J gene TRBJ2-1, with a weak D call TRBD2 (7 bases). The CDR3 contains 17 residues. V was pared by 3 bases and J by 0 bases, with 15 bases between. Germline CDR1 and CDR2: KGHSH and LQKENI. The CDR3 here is CASSPDRRGGSYNEQFF. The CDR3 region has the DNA TGTGCCAGCTCACCCGATCGGAGGGGGGGCTCCTACAATGAGCAGTTCTTC.

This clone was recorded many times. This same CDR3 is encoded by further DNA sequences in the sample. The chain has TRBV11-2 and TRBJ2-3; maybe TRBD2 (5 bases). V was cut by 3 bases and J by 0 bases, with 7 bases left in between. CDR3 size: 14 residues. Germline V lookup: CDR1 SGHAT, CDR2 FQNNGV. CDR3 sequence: CASSFGGSTDTQYF. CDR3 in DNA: TGTGCCAGCAGCTTTGGCGGGAGCACAGATACGCAGTATTTT.

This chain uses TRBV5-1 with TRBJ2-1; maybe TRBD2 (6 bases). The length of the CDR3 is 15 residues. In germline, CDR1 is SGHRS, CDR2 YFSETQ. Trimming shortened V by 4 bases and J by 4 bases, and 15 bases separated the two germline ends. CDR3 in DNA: TGCGCCAGCAGCCAGGGCGGGACGGTATACAATGAGCAGTTCTTC. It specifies CASSQGGTVYNEQFF.

The CDR3 bases are TGCAGCGGGAGGCGACAGGGAGGCACTGAAGCTTTCTTT. It translates to CSGRRQGGTEAFF. The genes are TRBV29-1 and TRBJ1-1, with 7 nucleotides matching TRBD1. Trimming cost V 7 bases and J 4 bases; bases outside gene matches: 9. There are 13 residues in the CDR3. Germline loops: CDR1 SQVTM, CDR2 ANQGSEA.

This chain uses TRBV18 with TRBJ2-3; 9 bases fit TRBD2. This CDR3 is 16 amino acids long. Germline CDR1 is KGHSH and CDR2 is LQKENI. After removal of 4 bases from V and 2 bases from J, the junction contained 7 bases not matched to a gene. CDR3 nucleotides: TGTGCCAGCTCACGGTTAGCGGGAGCGACCACAGATACGCAGTATTTT. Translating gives CASSRLAGATTDTQYF. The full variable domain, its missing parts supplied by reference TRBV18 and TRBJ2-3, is NAGVMQNPRHLVRRRGQEARLRCSPMKGHSHVYWYRQLPEEGLKFMVYLQKENIIDESGMPKERFSAEFPKEGPSILRIQQVVRGDSAAYFCASSRLAGATTDTQYFGPGTRLTVL.

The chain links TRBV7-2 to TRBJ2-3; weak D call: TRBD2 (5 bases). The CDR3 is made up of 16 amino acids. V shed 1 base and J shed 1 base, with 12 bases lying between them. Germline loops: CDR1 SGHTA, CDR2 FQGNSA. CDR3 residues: CASSLDQPLGTDTQYF. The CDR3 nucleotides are TGTGCCAGCAGCTTAGATCAACCACTAGGCACAGATACGCAGTATTTT.

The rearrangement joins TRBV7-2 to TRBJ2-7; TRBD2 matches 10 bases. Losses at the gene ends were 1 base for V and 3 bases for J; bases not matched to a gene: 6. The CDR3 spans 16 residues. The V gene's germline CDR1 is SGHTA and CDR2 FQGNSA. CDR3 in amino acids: CASSLGGPSGSYEQYV. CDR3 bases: TGTGCCAGCAGCTTAGGGGGGCCTAGCGGGAGCTACGAGCAGTACGTC.

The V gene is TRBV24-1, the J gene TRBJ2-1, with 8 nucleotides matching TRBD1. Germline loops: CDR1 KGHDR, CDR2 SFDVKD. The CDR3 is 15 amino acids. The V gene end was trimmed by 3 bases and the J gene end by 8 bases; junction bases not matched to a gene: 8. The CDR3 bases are TGTGCCACCAGTGATATATCGGACAGGGCGGATGAGCAGTTCTTC. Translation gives CATSDISDRADEQFF.